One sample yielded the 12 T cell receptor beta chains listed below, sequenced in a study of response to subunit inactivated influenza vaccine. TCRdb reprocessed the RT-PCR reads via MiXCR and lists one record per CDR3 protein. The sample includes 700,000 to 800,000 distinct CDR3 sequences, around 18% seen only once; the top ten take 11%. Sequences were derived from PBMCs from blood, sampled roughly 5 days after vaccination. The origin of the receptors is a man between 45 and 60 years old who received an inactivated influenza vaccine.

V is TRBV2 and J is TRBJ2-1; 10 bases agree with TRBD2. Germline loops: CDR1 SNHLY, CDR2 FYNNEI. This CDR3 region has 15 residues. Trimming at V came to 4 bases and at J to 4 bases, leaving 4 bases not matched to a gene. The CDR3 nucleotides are TGTGCCAGCAGTGTCGAGCGGGAGGGTTACAATGAGCAGTTCTTC. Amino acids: CASSVEREGYNEQFF.

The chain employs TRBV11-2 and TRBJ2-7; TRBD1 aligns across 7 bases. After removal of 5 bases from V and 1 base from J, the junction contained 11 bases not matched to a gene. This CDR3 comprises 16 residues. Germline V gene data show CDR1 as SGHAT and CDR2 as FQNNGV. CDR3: CASSHWTGKISYEQYF. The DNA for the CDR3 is TGTGCCAGCAGCCACTGGACAGGAAAGATATCCTACGAGCAGTACTTC.

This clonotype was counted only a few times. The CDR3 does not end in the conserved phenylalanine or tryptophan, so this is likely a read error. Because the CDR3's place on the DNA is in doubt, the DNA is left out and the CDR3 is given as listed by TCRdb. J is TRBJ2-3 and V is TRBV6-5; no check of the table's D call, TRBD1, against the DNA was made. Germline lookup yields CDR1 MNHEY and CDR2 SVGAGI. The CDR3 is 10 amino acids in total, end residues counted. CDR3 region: CASSSLTWTG.

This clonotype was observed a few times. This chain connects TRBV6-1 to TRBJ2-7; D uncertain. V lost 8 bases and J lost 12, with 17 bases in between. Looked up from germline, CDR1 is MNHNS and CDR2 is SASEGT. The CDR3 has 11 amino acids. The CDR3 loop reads CASGTELRLYF. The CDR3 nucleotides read TGTGCCAGCGGAACAGAGCTCCGATTGTACTTC.

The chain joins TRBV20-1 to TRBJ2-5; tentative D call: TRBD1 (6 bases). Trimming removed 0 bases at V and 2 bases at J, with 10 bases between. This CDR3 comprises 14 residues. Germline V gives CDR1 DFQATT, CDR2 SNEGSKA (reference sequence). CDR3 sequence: CSARDVDRQETQYF. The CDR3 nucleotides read TGCAGTGCTAGAGATGTGGACAGACAAGAGACCCAGTACTTC.

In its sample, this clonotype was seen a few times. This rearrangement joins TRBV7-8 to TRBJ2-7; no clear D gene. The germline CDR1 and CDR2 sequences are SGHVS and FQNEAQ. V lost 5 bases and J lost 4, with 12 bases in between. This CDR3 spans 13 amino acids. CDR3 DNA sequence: TGTGCCAGCAGCCTAAACGTTGAATACGAGCAGTACTTC. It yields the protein CASSLNVEYEQYF. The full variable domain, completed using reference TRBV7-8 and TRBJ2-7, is GAGVSQSPRYKVAKRGQDVALRCDPISGHVSLFWYQQALGQGPEFLTYFQNEAQLDKSGLPSDRFFAERPEGSVSTLKIQRTQQEDSAVYLCASSLNVEYEQYFGPGTRLTVT.

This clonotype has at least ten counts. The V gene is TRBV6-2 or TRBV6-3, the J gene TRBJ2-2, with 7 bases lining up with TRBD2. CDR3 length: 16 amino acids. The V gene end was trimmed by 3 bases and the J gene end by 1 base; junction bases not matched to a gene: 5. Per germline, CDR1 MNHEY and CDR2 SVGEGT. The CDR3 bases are TGTGCCAGCAGTTATCCACTAGCGAGGAACACCGGGGAGCTGTTTTTT. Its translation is CASSYPLARNTGELFF.

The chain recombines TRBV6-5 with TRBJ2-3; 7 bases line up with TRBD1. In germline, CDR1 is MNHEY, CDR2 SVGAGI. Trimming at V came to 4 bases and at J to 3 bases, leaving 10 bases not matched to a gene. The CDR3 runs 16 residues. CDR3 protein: CASSSNTGTATDTQYF. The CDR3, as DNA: TGTGCCAGCAGTTCCAATACGGGGACAGCTACAGATACGCAGTATTTT.

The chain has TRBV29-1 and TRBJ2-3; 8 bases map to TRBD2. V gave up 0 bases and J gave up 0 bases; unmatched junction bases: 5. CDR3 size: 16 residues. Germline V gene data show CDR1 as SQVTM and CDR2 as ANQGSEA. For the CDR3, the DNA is TGCAGCGTTGAAGATCGACTAGCGTCTAGCACAGATACGCAGTATTTT. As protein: CSVEDRLASSTDTQYF.

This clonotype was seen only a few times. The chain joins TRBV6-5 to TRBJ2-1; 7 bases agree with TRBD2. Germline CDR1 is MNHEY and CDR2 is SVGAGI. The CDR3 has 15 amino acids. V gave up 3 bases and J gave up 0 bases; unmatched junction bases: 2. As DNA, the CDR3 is TGTGCCAGCAGTTATGTAGCGGGCTCCTACAATGAGCAGTTCTTC. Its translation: CASSYVAGSYNEQFF.

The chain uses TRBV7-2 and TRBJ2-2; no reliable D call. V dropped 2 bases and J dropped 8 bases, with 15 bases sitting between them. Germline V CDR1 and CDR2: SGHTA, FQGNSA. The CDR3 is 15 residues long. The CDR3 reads CASSLTVSFAGELFF. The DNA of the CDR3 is TGTGCCAGCAGCTTAACGGTTAGCTTCGCTGGGGAGCTGTTTTTT.

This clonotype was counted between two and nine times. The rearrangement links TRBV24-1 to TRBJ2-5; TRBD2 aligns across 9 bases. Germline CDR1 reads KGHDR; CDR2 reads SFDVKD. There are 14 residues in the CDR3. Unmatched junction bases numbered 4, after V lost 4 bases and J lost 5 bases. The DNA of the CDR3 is TGTGCCACCAGTGAGGCGGGGGGGCGGGAGACCCAGTACTTC. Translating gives CATSEAGGRETQYF.